Sequencing of this TCR beta chain was carried out in a study of shared clonotypes between healthy human individuals. The V gene's germline CDR1 is SGHRS and CDR2 YFSETQ. There are 15 residues in the CDR3. Trimming took 1 base from V and 2 from J, leaving 12 bases between them. Using immunoSEQ multiplex PCR, the repertoire was profiled, and TCRdb retains in-frame clones only, with some absent. The data show some 1 million clones, around four fifths seen once. On this clone: This specimen includes other DNA sequences encoding the same CDR3.

The rearrangement joins TRBV5-1 to TRBJ1-1; weak D call: TRBD1 (6 bases). Sequenced input: memory CD4+ T cells sorted from blood. Subset described: CD45RA-negative fraction. This TCR derives from a man younger than 35 in good health. The chain's CDR3 is CASSLIGGLNTEAFF. CDR3 DNA: TGCGCCAGCAGCTTGATCGGGGGCCTAAACACTGAAGCTTTCTTT. The variable domain in full, completed from reference TRBV5-1 and TRBJ1-1, reads KAGVTQTPRYLIKTRGQQVTLSCSPISGHRSVSWYQQTPGQGLQFLFEYFSETQRNKGNFPGRFSGRQFSNSRSEMNVSTLELGDSALYLCASSLIGGLNTEAFFGQGTRLTVV.